This entry lists 18 T cell receptor beta chains sequenced from one sample in a study of T cell responses to AZD1222 COVID-19 vaccine. Sequenced by immunoSEQ multiplex PCR; TCRdb stores in-frame clones only, minus some. The sample includes over 100,000 clones, 88% of them seen just once. The input for sequencing was peripheral blood, taken on day 0 of MenACWY control vaccination. These receptors were obtained from an adult in good health.

This rearrangement joins TRBV28 to TRBJ1-2; D is unclear. Germline CDR1 MDHEN, CDR2 SYDVKM. The CDR3 spans 16 residues. V was cut by 4 bases and J by 6 bases, with 21 bases left in between. The CDR3 nucleotides read TGTGCCAGCAGTTCCCCCTACATTCCCTTGGCCGATGGCTACACCTTC. Amino acid sequence: CASSSPYIPLADGYTF.

This chain's CDR3 is CASSIGRLADYNEQFF. The DNA of the CDR3 is TGTGCCAGTAGTATTGGGAGACTAGCCGACTACAATGAGCAGTTCTTC. The chain couples TRBV19 to TRBJ2-1, with 7 bases aligning to TRBD2. Germline CDR1 is LNHDA and CDR2 is SQIVND (reference sequence). After removal of 3 bases from V and 3 bases from J, the junction contained 8 bases not matched to a gene. The CDR3 is 16 residues long.

This clone was observed a few times. V and J are TRBV5-5 and TRBJ1-5; 7 nucleotides line up with TRBD1. The trim removed 5 bases at V and 0 bases at J, leaving 11 bases unmatched. The CDR3 contains 17 residues. CDR1 and CDR2 (germline): SGHKS, YYEKEE (reference sequence). The CDR3 region has the DNA TGTGCCAGCAGTTCCGACAGGGAGTTCTATAGCAATCAGCCCCAGCATTTT. Residues: CASSSDREFYSNQPQHF.

The V and J genes are TRBV9 and TRBJ1-1; tentatively, D is TRBD1 (5 bases). The CDR3 spans 13 residues. V was trimmed by 5 bases and J by 1 base, leaving 9 bases between them. CDR1 and CDR2 from the germline V gene are SGDLS and YYNGEE. Here the CDR3 DNA reads TGTGCCAGCAGTACAGGAGAGAACACTGAAGCTTTCTTT. Its protein is CASSTGENTEAFF.

The rearrangement uses TRBV9 and TRBJ1-6, with 9 bases that match TRBD1. The V and J ends lost 3 bases and 5 bases, in that order; junction bases with no gene match: 6. CDR3 length: 16 residues. Germline V gives CDR1 SGDLS, CDR2 YYNGEE. The CDR3 loop is CASSDKRTGDNSPLHF. The CDR3 nucleotides read TGTGCCAGCAGCGACAAGCGGACAGGGGATAATTCACCCCTCCACTTT.

The rearrangement joins TRBV7-3 to TRBJ2-7; D remains unclear. V was trimmed by 2 bases and J by 0 bases, leaving 8 bases between them. The CDR3 loop spans 14 amino acids. Per the germline V gene, CDR1 is SGHTA and CDR2 is FQGTGA. The CDR3 protein is CASSLSAASYEQYF. In DNA, the CDR3 is TGTGCCAGCAGCTTATCAGCTGCCTCCTACGAGCAGTACTTC.

This chain joins TRBV29-1 and TRBJ2-3; 10 bases are a match to TRBD1. This CDR3 spans 15 amino acids. V was clipped by 7 bases and J by 0 bases; unmatched bases: 7. In germline, CDR1 is SQVTM, CDR2 ANQGSEA. The CDR3 sequence: CSASQGQGSTDTQYF. For the CDR3, the DNA is TGCAGCGCCAGCCAGGGACAGGGGAGCACAGATACGCAGTATTTT.

The chain has TRBV5-6 and TRBJ2-7; D gene ambiguous. The CDR3 runs 13 residues. Germline V gene lookup returns CDR1 SGHDT and CDR2 YYEEEE. Between the trimmed V and J ends, which lost 0 bases and 7 bases, there was a span of 11 bases. CDR3 in amino acids: CASSLAVPAEQYF. CDR3 in DNA: TGTGCCAGCAGCTTGGCCGTCCCCGCGGAGCAGTACTTC.

The genes are TRBV5-1 and TRBJ1-1; D is possibly TRBD1 (5 bases). The CDR3 runs to 14 residues. CDR1 and CDR2 from the germline V gene are SGHRS and YFSETQ. Trimming cost V 2 bases and J 1 base, with 9 bases left between them. CDR3 nucleotides: TGCGCCAGCAGCTTTCCCGACAGGAACACTGAAGCTTTCTTT. Encoded protein: CASSFPDRNTEAFF. Drawing the rest from reference TRBV5-1 and TRBJ1-1, the complete variable domain is KAGVTQTPRYLIKTRGQQVTLSCSPISGHRSVSWYQQTPGQGLQFLFEYFSETQRNKGNFPGRFSGRQFSNSRSEMNVSTLELGDSALYLCASSFPDRNTEAFFGQGTRLTVV.

This clone was counted only a few times. The chain has TRBV3-1 (or the pseudogene TRBV3-2) and TRBJ1-1; 9 bases map to TRBD1. Germline CDR1 LGHDT, CDR2 YNNKEL (reference sequence). CDR3 length: 15 amino acids. Germline trimming cut 6 bases from V and 1 base from J; bases unmatched to any gene: 6. CDR3: CASSQTGGQNTEAFF. CDR3 nucleotide sequence: TGTGCCAGCAGTCAGACAGGGGGACAGAACACTGAAGCTTTCTTT.

This sequence joins TRBV12-3 or TRBV12-4 and TRBJ2-7, with D hard to call. The V and J ends lost 5 bases and 6 bases respectively, with 11 bases between them. This CDR3 region has 12 residues. This chain's CDR3 is CASSPNRAEQYF. CDR3 DNA sequence: TGTGCCAGCAGTCCGAACCGGGCCGAGCAGTACTTC.

This clone was detected a few times. The chain couples TRBV19 to TRBJ1-1; TRBD1 is a possible D gene (6 bases). The CDR3 spans 13 residues. With 1 base removed from V and 5 bases from J, the gap between germline ends came to 8 bases. CDR1 and CDR2 from the germline V gene are LNHDA and SQIVND (reference sequence). The CDR3 DNA sequence: TGTGCCAGTAGTATAGGACAGGATACTGAAGCTTTCTTT. Protein: CASSIGQDTEAFF.

V is TRBV4-3 and J is TRBJ2-2; tentative D call: TRBD2 (5 bases). The ends were cut back, 4 bases at V and 9 bases at J, with 18 bases in the middle. The CDR3 has 15 amino acids. Germline CDR1 LGHNA, CDR2 YSLEER. CDR3: CASSPVLGEIRELFF. DNA for the CDR3: TGCGCCAGCAGCCCGGTACTAGGAGAGATTAGGGAGCTGTTTTTT.

The chain joins TRBV18 to TRBJ2-7, with D unresolved. Germline CDR1 reads KGHSH; CDR2 reads LQKENI. CDR3 size: 13 residues. With 0 bases removed from V and 2 bases from J, the gap between germline ends came to 5 bases. The CDR3, as DNA: TGTGCCAGCTCACCACCCTACCCCTACGAGCAGTACTTC. It yields the protein CASSPPYPYEQYF.

This chain joins TRBV11-1 and TRBJ2-6; possible D gene TRBD1, 5 bases. There are 16 residues in the CDR3. CDR1 is SGHAT and CDR2 is FQDESV in the germline V gene (reference sequence). Trimming stripped 4 bases from V and 2 bases from J, with 12 bases between. This chain's CDR3 is CASSYPPGTGANVLTF. The CDR3 coding sequence is TGTGCCAGCAGCTATCCCCCAGGGACTGGGGCCAACGTCCTGACTTTC.

This clone appeared a few times. The genes are TRBV25-1 and TRBJ1-1; possible D gene TRBD1, 5 bases. This CDR3 comprises 14 residues. V was clipped by 5 bases and J by 1 base, with 11 bases between them. CDR1 MGHDK and CDR2 SYGVNS come from the germline V gene. CDR3 sequence reads: CASSKSQGNTEAFF. In DNA form, the CDR3 reads TGTGCCAGCAGTAAATCTCAGGGGAACACTGAAGCTTTCTTT.

The chain joins TRBV6-4 to TRBJ1-1; D unresolved. Germline CDR1 reads MRHNA; CDR2 reads SNTAGT. This CDR3 comprises 13 residues. V was trimmed by 3 bases and J by 1 base, leaving 6 bases between them. The CDR3 region is CASSEFGNTEAFF. DNA for the CDR3: TGTGCCAGCAGTGAGTTCGGGAACACTGAAGCTTTCTTT.

This chain joins TRBV12-3 or TRBV12-4 and TRBJ1-2; D is unclear. CDR3 length: 13 residues. V was shortened by 3 bases and J by 2 bases, with 7 bases between the two germline ends. CDR3 in amino acids: CASSFSSNYGYTF. The CDR3 region has the DNA TGTGCCAGCAGTTTCTCCAGCAACTATGGCTACACCTTC.